Presented here are 5 T cell receptor beta chains from one specimen sequenced in a study of T cell responses to AZD1222 COVID-19 vaccine. Clones were sequenced by immunoSEQ multiplex PCR, and TCRdb holds only the in-frame ones, with some missing. Of about 120,000 clones in the sample, roughly 88% are singletons; the top ten hold roughly 3.5%. The sequences come from peripheral blood, collected on day 0 of AZD1222 vaccination. The source is an adult in good health.

The J gene is TRBJ2-3, the V gene TRBV9; 8 bases agree with TRBD2. The CDR3 extends over 18 amino acids. The V gene end was trimmed by 2 bases and the J gene end by 6 bases; junction bases not matched to a gene: 17. Germline V gene lookup returns CDR1 SGDLS and CDR2 YYNGEE. The CDR3 protein is CASSVSPRGGPGGDTQYF. The CDR3 DNA sequence: TGTGCCAGCAGCGTCTCCCCGAGGGGGGGACCGGGAGGGGATACGCAGTATTTT.

CDR3: CASSELGEDTQYF. The CDR3 nucleotides read TGTGCCAGCAGTGAACTGGGGGAAGATACGCAGTATTTT. This sequence joins TRBV2 and TRBJ2-3; D possibly matches TRBD1 or TRBD2 (5 bases each). V lost 2 bases and J lost 5, with 8 bases in between. The CDR3 contains 13 residues. Germline values: CDR1 SNHLY, CDR2 FYNNEI.

The rearrangement joins TRBV6-5 to TRBJ1-5; tentatively, D is TRBD1 (5 bases). With 2 bases removed from V and 4 bases from J, the gap between germline ends came to 15 bases. Germline V CDR1 and CDR2: MNHEY, SVGAGI. The CDR3 has 16 amino acids. CDR3 in amino acids: CASSYGQGAPNQPQHF. The CDR3 DNA follows: TGTGCCAGCAGTTACGGCCAAGGGGCCCCAAATCAGCCCCAGCATTTT.

CDR3 sequence (DNA): TGTGCCAGCAGCTCGAGGGGGCTGGGTTCACCCCTCCACTTT. This gives the protein CASSSRGLGSPLHF. The chain carries TRBV5-8 and TRBJ1-6; TRBD1 agrees at 7 bases. The CDR3 runs 14 residues. V shed 3 bases, J shed 9 bases, and the junction held 6 bases outside the gene matches. Germline V lookup: CDR1 SGHTS, CDR2 YDEGEE.

The chain recombines TRBV6-2 or TRBV6-3 with TRBJ1-1; 9 bases agree with TRBD1. Germline V gene sequence: CDR1 MNHEY, CDR2 SVGEGT. CDR3 length: 16 amino acids. V lost 4 bases to trimming and J lost 5 bases; unmatched junction nucleotides: 11. This CDR3 is CASSSELQGAGTEAFF. CDR3 in DNA: TGTGCCAGCAGTTCGGAACTACAGGGGGCTGGTACTGAAGCTTTCTTT.